This note documents a single T cell receptor beta chain sequence. Original processing methods: Amplification of reference gene primers was used by the study to estimate nucleated cell counts. Sequencing used immunoSEQ multiplex PCR; TCRdb keeps in-frame clones, though not all of them. That table is the source of V, J and clone size, and D and trimming were worked out from the DNA. The table records under 250,000 clones, over 80% of them present only once. The sample originates from a study of blood T cell repertoires in COVID-19. Study in general: T cells, B-cell-depleted T cells, or PBMCs supplied cDNA or gDNA.

The sequenced sample consisted of peripheral blood. This TCR was sampled from a human donor in a cohort sampled during active COVID-19.

The CDR3 bases are TGTGCCAGCTCACAGGCGGACTCGTACCAAGAGACCCAGTACTTC. This sequence encodes CASSQADSYQETQYF. The chain uses TRBV18 and TRBJ2-5, with D possibly matching TRBD2 (5 bases). Germline values: CDR1 KGHSH, CDR2 LQKENI. Trimming stripped 4 bases from V and 0 bases from J, with 12 bases between. This CDR3 spans 15 amino acids. Filled out from reference TRBV18 and TRBJ2-5, the complete variable domain reads NAGVMQNPRHLVRRRGQEARLRCSPMKGHSHVYWYRQLPEEGLKFMVYLQKENIIDESGMPKERFSAEFPKEGPSILRIQQVVRGDSAAYFCASSQADSYQETQYFGPGTRLLVL.